Presented here are 2 T cell receptor beta chains from one specimen sequenced in a study of blood T cell repertoires in COVID-19 (dated by TCRdb to about 2020). The library was produced with the immunoSEQ multiplex PCR assay. The clones in this table, taken by TCRdb from immuneACCESS, are in-frame only. Not every clone is retained; where verified, under half of the shortfall comes from an unresolved V gene, and the cause of the rest is unknown. This sample holds around 250,000 clones; around nine tenths were observed only once. Clones ranked in the top ten supply around 7.3% of the sample. Sequences were obtained from peripheral blood. All receptors come from a woman in her 70s with active or convalescent COVID-19.

The chain is built from TRBV9 and TRBJ1-3; D gene uncertain. V shed 0 bases and J shed 3 bases, with 13 bases lying between them. CDR1 is SGDLS and CDR2 is YYNGEE in the germline V gene. The CDR3 runs to 16 residues. The CDR3 loop reads CASSVAGGGFGNTIYF. Here the CDR3 DNA reads TGTGCCAGCAGCGTAGCTGGCGGCGGATTTGGAAACACCATATATTTT.

The chain recombines TRBV18 with TRBJ2-7; possible D gene TRBD1, 6 bases. The ends were cut back, 0 bases at V and 6 bases at J, with 12 bases in the middle. The CDR3 has 14 amino acids. Per the germline V gene, CDR1 is KGHSH and CDR2 is LQKENI. CDR3 sequence: CASSPPAGGGEQYF. The CDR3 nucleotides read TGTGCCAGCTCACCACCGGCTGGGGGCGGCGAGCAGTACTTC. The variable domain in full, completed from reference TRBV18 and TRBJ2-7, reads NAGVMQNPRHLVRRRGQEARLRCSPMKGHSHVYWYRQLPEEGLKFMVYLQKENIIDESGMPKERFSAEFPKEGPSILRIQQVVRGDSAAYFCASSPPAGGGEQYFGPGTRLTVT.